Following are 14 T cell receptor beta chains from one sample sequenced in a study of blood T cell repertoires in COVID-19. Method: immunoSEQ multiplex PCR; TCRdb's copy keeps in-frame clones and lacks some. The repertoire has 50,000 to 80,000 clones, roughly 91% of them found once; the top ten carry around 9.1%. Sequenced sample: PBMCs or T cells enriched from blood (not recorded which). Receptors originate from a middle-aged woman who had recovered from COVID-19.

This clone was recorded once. This CDR3 reads CASSLGRQRPSTDTQYF. The CDR3 DNA is TGTGCCAGCAGCTTAGGCCGCCAGCGCCCTAGCACAGATACGCAGTATTTT. The chain uses TRBV13 and TRBJ2-3; D remains ambiguous. With 0 bases removed from V and 0 bases from J, the gap between germline ends came to 13 bases. This CDR3 contains 17 residues. The germline V gene encodes CDR1 PRHDT and CDR2 FYEKMQ (reference sequence). Drawing the rest from reference TRBV13 and TRBJ2-3, the complete variable domain is AAGVIQSPRHLIKEKRETATLKCYPIPRHDTVYWYQQGPGQDPQFLISFYEKMQSDKGSIPDRFSAQQFSDYHSELNMSSLELGDSALYFCASSLGRQRPSTDTQYFGPGTRLTVL.

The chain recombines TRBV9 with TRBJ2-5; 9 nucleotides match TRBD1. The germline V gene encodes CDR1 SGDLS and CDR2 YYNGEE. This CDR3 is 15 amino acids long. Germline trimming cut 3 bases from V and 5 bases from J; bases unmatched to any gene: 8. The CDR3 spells CASSEGTGLRETQYF. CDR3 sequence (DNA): TGTGCCAGCAGCGAGGGGACAGGGCTACGTGAGACCCAGTACTTC. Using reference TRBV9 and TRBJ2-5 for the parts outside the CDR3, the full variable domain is DSGVTQTPKHLITATGQRVTLRCSPRSGDLSVYWYQQSLDQGLQFLIQYYNGEERAKGNILERFSAQQFPDLHSELNLSSLELGDSALYFCASSEGTGLRETQYFGPGTRLLVL.

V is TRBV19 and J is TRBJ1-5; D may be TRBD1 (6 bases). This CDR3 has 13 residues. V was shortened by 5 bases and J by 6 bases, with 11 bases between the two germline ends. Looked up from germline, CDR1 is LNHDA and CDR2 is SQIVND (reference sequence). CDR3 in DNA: TGTGCCAGTAGTGGGACATGGGTTCAGCCCCAGCATTTT. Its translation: CASSGTWVQPQHF.

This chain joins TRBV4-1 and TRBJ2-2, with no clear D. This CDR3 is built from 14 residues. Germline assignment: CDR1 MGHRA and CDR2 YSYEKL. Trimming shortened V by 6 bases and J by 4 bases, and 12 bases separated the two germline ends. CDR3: CASSRSRFTGELFF. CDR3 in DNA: TGCGCCAGCAGTAGGTCCAGGTTCACCGGGGAGCTGTTTTTT.

The CDR3 bases are TGTGCCAGCAGCCAGAGAGGACTAGCGGGGAATACAGATACGCAGTATTTT. Its translation is CASSQRGLAGNTDTQYF. The V call is TRBV14, the J call TRBJ2-3, with TRBD2 identical over 12 bases. CDR3 length: 17 residues. CDR1 is SGHDN and CDR2 is FVKESK in the germline V gene. V shed 3 bases, J shed 3 bases, and the junction held 7 bases outside the gene matches.

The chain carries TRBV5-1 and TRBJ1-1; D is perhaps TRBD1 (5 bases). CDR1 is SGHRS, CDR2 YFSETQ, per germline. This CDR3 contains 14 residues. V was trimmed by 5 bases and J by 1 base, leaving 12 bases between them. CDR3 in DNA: TGCGCCAGCAGTTTTGGACACCCGAACACTGAAGCTTTCTTT. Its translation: CASSFGHPNTEAFF.

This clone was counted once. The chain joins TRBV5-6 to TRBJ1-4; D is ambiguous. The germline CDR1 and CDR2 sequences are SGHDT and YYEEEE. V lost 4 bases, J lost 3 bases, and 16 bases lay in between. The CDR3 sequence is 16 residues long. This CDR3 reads CASSPQAGRANEKLFF. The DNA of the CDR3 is TGTGCCAGCAGCCCCCAGGCGGGGAGGGCTAATGAAAAACTGTTTTTT.

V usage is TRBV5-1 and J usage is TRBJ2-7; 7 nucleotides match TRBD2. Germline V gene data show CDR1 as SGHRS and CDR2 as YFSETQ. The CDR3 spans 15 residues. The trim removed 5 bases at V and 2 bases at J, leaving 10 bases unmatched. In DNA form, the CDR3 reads TGCGCCAGCAGGCCCGAACTAGCGTACCCCTACGAGCAGTACTTC. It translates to CASRPELAYPYEQYF. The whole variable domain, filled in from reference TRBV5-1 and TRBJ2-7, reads KAGVTQTPRYLIKTRGQQVTLSCSPISGHRSVSWYQQTPGQGLQFLFEYFSETQRNKGNFPGRFSGRQFSNSRSEMNVSTLELGDSALYLCASRPELAYPYEQYFGPGTRLTVT.

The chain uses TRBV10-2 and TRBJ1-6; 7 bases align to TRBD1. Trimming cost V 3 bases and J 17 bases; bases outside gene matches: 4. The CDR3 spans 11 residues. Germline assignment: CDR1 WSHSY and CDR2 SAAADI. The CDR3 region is CASSDDRVIHF. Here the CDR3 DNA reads TGCGCCAGCAGTGACGACAGGGTAATCCACTTT.

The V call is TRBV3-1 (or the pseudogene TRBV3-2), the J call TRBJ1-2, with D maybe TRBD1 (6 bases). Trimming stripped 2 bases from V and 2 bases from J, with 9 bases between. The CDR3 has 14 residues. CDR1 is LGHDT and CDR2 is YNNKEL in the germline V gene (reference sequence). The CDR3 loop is CASSQPTGNYGYTF. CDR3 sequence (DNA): TGTGCCAGCAGCCAACCGACAGGCAACTATGGCTACACCTTC.

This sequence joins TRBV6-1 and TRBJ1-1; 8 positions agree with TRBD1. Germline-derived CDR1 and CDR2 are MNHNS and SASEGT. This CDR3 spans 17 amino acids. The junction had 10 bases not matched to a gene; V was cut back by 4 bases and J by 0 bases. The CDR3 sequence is CASSGQPGGGMNTEAFF. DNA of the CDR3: TGTGCCAGCAGTGGACAACCAGGGGGCGGCATGAACACTGAAGCTTTCTTT.

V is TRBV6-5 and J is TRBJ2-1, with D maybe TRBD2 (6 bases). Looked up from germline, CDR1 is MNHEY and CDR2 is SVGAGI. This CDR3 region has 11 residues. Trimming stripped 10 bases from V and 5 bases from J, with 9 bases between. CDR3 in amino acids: CAIGRNNEQFF. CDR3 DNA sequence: TGTGCCATCGGGAGAAACAATGAGCAGTTCTTC.

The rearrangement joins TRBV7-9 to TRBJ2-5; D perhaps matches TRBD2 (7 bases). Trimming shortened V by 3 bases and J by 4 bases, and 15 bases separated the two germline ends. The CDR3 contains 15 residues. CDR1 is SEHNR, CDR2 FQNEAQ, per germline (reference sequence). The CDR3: CASSLDQGRGETQYF. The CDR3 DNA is TGTGCCAGCAGCTTGGATCAGGGGAGGGGAGAGACCCAGTACTTC.

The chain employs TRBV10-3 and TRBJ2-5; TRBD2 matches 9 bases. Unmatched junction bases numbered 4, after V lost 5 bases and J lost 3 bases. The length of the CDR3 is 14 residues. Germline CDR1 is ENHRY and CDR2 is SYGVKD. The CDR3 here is CAISRSSGEETQYF. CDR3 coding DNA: TGTGCCATCAGTAGGTCTAGCGGGGAAGAGACCCAGTACTTC.